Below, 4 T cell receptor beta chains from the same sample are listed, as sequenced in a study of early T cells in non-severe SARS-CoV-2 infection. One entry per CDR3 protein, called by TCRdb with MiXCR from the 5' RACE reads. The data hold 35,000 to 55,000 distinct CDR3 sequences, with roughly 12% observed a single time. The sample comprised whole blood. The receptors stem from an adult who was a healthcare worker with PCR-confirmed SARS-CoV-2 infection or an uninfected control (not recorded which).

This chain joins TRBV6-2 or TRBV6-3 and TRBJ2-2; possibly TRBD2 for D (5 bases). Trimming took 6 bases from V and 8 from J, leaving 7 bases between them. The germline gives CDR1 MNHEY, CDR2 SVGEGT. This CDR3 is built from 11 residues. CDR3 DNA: TGTGCCAGCAGAACTAGGGGGGAGCTGTTTTTT. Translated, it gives CASRTRGELFF.

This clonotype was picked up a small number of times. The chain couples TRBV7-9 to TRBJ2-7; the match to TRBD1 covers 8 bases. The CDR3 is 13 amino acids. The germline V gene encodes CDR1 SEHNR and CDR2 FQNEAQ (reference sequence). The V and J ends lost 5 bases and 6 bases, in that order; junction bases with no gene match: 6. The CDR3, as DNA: TGTGCCAGCAGCGCCGGGACAGGAGGCGAGCAGTACTTC. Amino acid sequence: CASSAGTGGEQYF.

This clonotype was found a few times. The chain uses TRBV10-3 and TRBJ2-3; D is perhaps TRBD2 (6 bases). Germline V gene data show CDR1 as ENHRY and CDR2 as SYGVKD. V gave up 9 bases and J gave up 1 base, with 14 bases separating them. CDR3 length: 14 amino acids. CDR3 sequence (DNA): TGTGCCATAACCCCGGGAGATCGCACAGATACGCAGTATTTT. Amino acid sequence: CAITPGDRTDTQYF.

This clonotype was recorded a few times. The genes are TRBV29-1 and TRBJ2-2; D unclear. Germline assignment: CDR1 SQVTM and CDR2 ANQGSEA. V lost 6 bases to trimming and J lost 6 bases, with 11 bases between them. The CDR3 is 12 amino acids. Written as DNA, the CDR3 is TGCAGCGTGGGAAAGGCGTCCGGGGAGCTGTTTTTT. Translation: CSVGKASGELFF.